One and the same sample provided the 25 T cell receptor beta chains below, sequenced in a study of identical twins. One entry per CDR3 protein results from TCRdb running MiXCR on the 5' RACE reads. This sample has hundreds of thousands of distinct CDR3 sequences, with 15% to 20% found just once. These sequences were also reported in another study, on T cells expressing NK-cell markers.

Source material: PBMCs. The receptors originated from a woman aged 18-29 years in good health.

The chain links TRBV20-1 to TRBJ2-7; TRBD2 is a possible D gene (5 bases). The CDR3 length is 14 residues. Germline lookup yields CDR1 DFQATT and CDR2 SNEGSKA (reference sequence). V gave up 7 bases and J gave up 6 bases, with 22 bases separating them. The CDR3 sequence: CSVTRAGPRSEQYF. The CDR3 nucleotides are TGCAGTGTGACAAGGGCGGGTCCCCGCTCCGAGCAGTACTTC.

The rearrangement links TRBV20-1 to TRBJ2-7; TRBD2 matches 9 bases. Trimming removed 4 bases from V and 5 bases from J; junction bases left unmatched: 6. The CDR3 has 13 amino acids. Germline assignment: CDR1 DFQATT and CDR2 SNEGSKA (reference sequence). CDR3 amino acids: CSANPSGRNEQYF. The CDR3 bases are TGCAGTGCTAATCCCAGCGGGAGGAACGAGCAGTACTTC.

This clonotype has at least ten counts. The V gene is TRBV5-1, the J gene TRBJ2-1; no firm D call. Germline V gene sequence: CDR1 SGHRS, CDR2 YFSETQ. Trimming shortened V by 2 bases and J by 6 bases, and 12 bases separated the two germline ends. This CDR3 contains 14 residues. The CDR3 region is CASSFYGVSNEQFF. DNA for the CDR3: TGCGCCAGCAGCTTTTATGGGGTTTCCAATGAGCAGTTCTTC.

This chain uses TRBV20-1 with TRBJ2-6, with D possibly being TRBD1 or TRBD2 (6 bases each). V gave up 6 bases and J gave up 0 bases, with 18 bases separating them. The CDR3 spans 17 residues. Germline V gene sequence: CDR1 DFQATT, CDR2 SNEGSKA (reference sequence). The CDR3 protein is CSAGGWSGNSGANVLTF. The CDR3 nucleotides read TGCAGTGCCGGGGGCTGGAGCGGAAACTCTGGGGCCAACGTCCTGACTTTC.

This chain joins TRBV6-5 and TRBJ2-6; 10 positions agree with TRBD2. The germline V gene encodes CDR1 MNHEY and CDR2 SVGAGI. With V trimmed by 6 bases and J by 1 base, 3 bases remained unmatched. The CDR3 runs to 16 residues. In nucleotides, the CDR3 is TGTGCCAGCAGATTACTAGCGGGATCTGGGGCCAACGTCCTGACTTTC. It is translated as CASRLLAGSGANVLTF.

This clonotype came up many times. This chain joins TRBV12-3 or TRBV12-4 and TRBJ1-2; D might be TRBD1 (5 bases). The CDR3 length is 13 residues. Trimming took off 6 bases at V and 6 bases at J, with 14 bases between the two ends. DNA of the CDR3: TGTGCCAGCAGCAGAGACAGCTCAAATGGCTACACCTTC. It codes for CASSRDSSNGYTF.

This clonotype was detected a few times. This sequence joins TRBV10-1 and TRBJ1-3; D remains unclear. CDR1 WNHNN and CDR2 SYGVQD come from the germline V gene (reference sequence). V was clipped by 2 bases and J by 4 bases, with 6 bases between them. The CDR3 is 13 amino acids. The CDR3 nucleotides read TGCGCCAGCAGTGAGCTGCCGGGAAACACCATATATTTT. Protein sequence: CASSELPGNTIYF.

This clonotype was counted only a few times. The V and J genes are TRBV20-1 and TRBJ2-1; D gene uncertain. Looked up from germline, CDR1 is DFQATT and CDR2 is SNEGSKA (reference sequence). The germline V and J ends were trimmed by 4 bases and 9 bases, with 10 bases remaining between them. The CDR3 consists of 11 residues. The CDR3 loop is CSAKPVGEQFF. DNA of the CDR3: TGCAGTGCTAAACCCGTCGGTGAGCAGTTCTTC.

This sequence joins TRBV7-3 and TRBJ2-1; D call uncertain. From germline, CDR1 is SGHTA and CDR2 FQGTGA. The CDR3 is 13 amino acids. V dropped 5 bases and J dropped 6 bases, with 11 bases sitting between them. CDR3 amino acids: CASSPPWGNEQFF. The DNA of the CDR3 is TGTGCCAGCAGCCCCCCTTGGGGCAATGAGCAGTTCTTC.

The rearrangement links TRBV5-6 to TRBJ1-2; a possible D gene is TRBD1 (6 bases). In germline, CDR1 is SGHDT, CDR2 YYEEEE. The CDR3 contains 15 residues. V gave up 3 bases and J gave up 3 bases, with 15 bases separating them. CDR3: CASSSPKQGYYGYTF. The CDR3 nucleotides are TGTGCCAGCAGCTCCCCTAAACAGGGCTACTATGGCTACACCTTC. The complete variable domain, with remaining parts taken from reference TRBV5-6 and TRBJ1-2, reads DAGVTQSPTHLIKTRGQQVTLRCSPKSGHDTVSWYQQALGQGPQFIFQYYEEEERQRGNFPDRFSGHQFPNYSSELNVNALLLGDSALYLCASSSPKQGYYGYTFGSGTRLTVV.

V and J are TRBV10-3 and TRBJ2-3; 7 bases agree with TRBD2. The V gene end was trimmed by 2 bases and the J gene end by 2 bases; junction bases not matched to a gene: 1. Germline-derived CDR1 and CDR2 are ENHRY and SYGVKD. The length of the CDR3 is 14 residues. CDR3 nucleotides: TGTGCCATCAGTGAGGGGACTACCACAGATACGCAGTATTTT. This encodes CAISEGTTTDTQYF.

V and J are TRBV7-2 and TRBJ2-3; TRBD2 aligns across 8 bases. CDR3 size: 16 residues. Looked up from germline, CDR1 is SGHTA and CDR2 is FQGNSA. V was pared by 5 bases and J by 2 bases, with 9 bases of the junction left unmatched. CDR3: CASSPTLAVNTDTQYF. The CDR3, as DNA: TGTGCCAGCAGCCCGACACTAGCGGTAAACACAGATACGCAGTATTTT.

The DNA for the CDR3 is TGTGCCAGCAGCAACAGGGCCTACACCTCTGGGGCCAACGTCCTGACTTTC. Amino acids: CASSNRAYTSGANVLTF. This chain joins TRBV5-8 and TRBJ2-6; TRBD1 might be the D (6 bases). CDR1 is SGHTS and CDR2 is YDEGEE in the germline V gene. The CDR3 runs to 17 residues. V lost 4 bases and J lost 0, with 14 bases in between.

This clonotype was found many times. The chain combines TRBV10-3 with TRBJ2-7; D might be TRBD1 (6 bases). CDR3 length: 13 residues. V lost 6 bases and J 5 bases, leaving 14 bases between the germline ends. Germline V lookup: CDR1 ENHRY, CDR2 SYGVKD. CDR3 region: CAIRKQGSDEQYF. In nucleotides, the CDR3 is TGTGCCATCAGGAAACAGGGTAGCGACGAGCAGTACTTC.

This clonotype was picked up one time. V gene TRBV7-6 combines with J gene TRBJ2-1, with a possible D match to TRBD2 (6 bases). This CDR3 has 15 residues. Germline-derived CDR1 and CDR2 are SGHVS and FNYEAQ. Trimming took off 5 bases at V and 4 bases at J, with 15 bases between the two ends. In DNA, the CDR3 is TGTGCCAGCAGCGGGATGGCGGGGCGTTACAATGAGCAGTTCTTC. Its translation: CASSGMAGRYNEQFF.

This clonotype was counted ten times or more. This rearrangement joins TRBV20-1 to TRBJ2-3; D may be TRBD1 (5 bases). Trimming took off 0 bases at V and 4 bases at J, with 14 bases between the two ends. This CDR3 spans 15 amino acids. CDR1 is DFQATT and CDR2 is SNEGSKA in the germline V gene (reference sequence). CDR3 sequence (DNA): TGCAGTGCTAGAGAACCAGGGTTTTGGGCAGATACGCAGTATTTT. The encoded protein is CSAREPGFWADTQYF.

The CDR3 loop reads CASSLELAIYNEQFF. The CDR3 DNA is TGTGCCAGCAGCTTGGAGCTAGCGATCTACAATGAGCAGTTCTTC. J is TRBJ2-1 and V is TRBV5-5; maybe TRBD2 (6 bases). Trimming pared 0 bases from V and 3 bases from J, leaving 10 bases between. Looked up from germline, CDR1 is SGHKS and CDR2 is YYEKEE (reference sequence). The CDR3 is made up of 15 amino acids.

This clonotype was detected a few times. This chain joins TRBV7-8 and TRBJ1-2; D not certain. V dropped 3 bases and J dropped 2 bases, with 7 bases sitting between them. The CDR3 runs to 13 residues. CDR1 and CDR2 from the germline V gene are SGHVS and FQNEAQ. CDR3 sequence reads: CASSLKQNYGYTF. DNA for the CDR3: TGTGCCAGCAGCTTGAAGCAAAACTATGGCTACACCTTC.

This clonotype occurred a few times. This chain links TRBV27 with TRBJ2-5; either TRBD1 or TRBD2 may supply D (6 bases each). CDR3 length equals 14 residues. V gave up 2 bases and J gave up 5 bases, with 12 bases separating them. Germline V gene lookup returns CDR1 MNHEY and CDR2 SMNVEV (reference sequence). The CDR3 sequence is CASSLGGLMETQYF. CDR3 nucleotides: TGTGCCAGCAGTTTAGGGGGGCTCATGGAGACCCAGTACTTC.

This clonotype has ten or more counts. The V and J genes are TRBV4-2 and TRBJ2-2; the D call may be TRBD1 or TRBD2 (5 bases each). V lost 1 base and J 5 bases, leaving 14 bases between the germline ends. The CDR3 runs to 16 residues. Germline V CDR1 and CDR2: LGHNA, YNFKEQ. The CDR3 loop is CASSQGGTIVTGELFF. As DNA, the CDR3 is TGTGCCAGCAGCCAAGGAGGGACGATCGTAACCGGGGAGCTGTTTTTT.

This chain links TRBV15 with TRBJ2-7; the D call may be TRBD1 or TRBD2 (5 bases each). The V gene lost 4 bases and the J gene lost 2 bases, with 18 bases spanning the gap. Germline-derived CDR1 and CDR2 are LNHNV and YYDKDF (reference sequence). This CDR3 is built from 16 residues. CDR3 loop: CATSKGTGTETYEQYF. The CDR3 nucleotides read TGTGCCACCAGCAAAGGCACCGGGACCGAGACCTACGAGCAGTACTTC. Looking up the rest from reference TRBV15 and TRBJ2-7 gives the full variable domain: DAMVIQNPRYQVTQFGKPVTLSCSQTLNHNVMYWYQQKSSQAPKLLFHYYDKDFNNEADTPDNFQSRRPNTSFCFLDIRSPGLGDTAMYLCATSKGTGTETYEQYFGPGTRLTVT.

The V gene is TRBV2, the J gene TRBJ2-2, with D possibly TRBD2 on 6 matching bases. Germline V lookup: CDR1 SNHLY, CDR2 FYNNEI. This CDR3 has 15 amino acids. Trimming cost V 9 bases and J 0 bases, with 14 bases left between them. The CDR3 DNA sequence: TGTGCCAGTGGAGGGCTAGCGTCGAACACCGGGGAGCTGTTTTTT. The encoded protein is CASGGLASNTGELFF. The full variable domain, rest sourced from reference TRBV2 and TRBJ2-2, is EPEVTQTPSHQVTQMGQEVILRCVPISNHLYFYWYRQILGQKVEFLVSFYNNEISEKSEIFDDQFSVERPDGSNFTLKIRSTKLEDSAMYFCASGGLASNTGELFFGEGSRLTVL.

This rearrangement joins TRBV6-5 to TRBJ2-7; D gene unclear. V lost 2 bases to trimming and J lost 1 base, with 12 bases between them. In germline, CDR1 is MNHEY, CDR2 SVGAGI. The CDR3 consists of 15 residues. CDR3 coding DNA: TGTGCCAGCAGTTACGCGGCAGGTCTTTCCTACGAGCAGTACTTC. It encodes CASSYAAGLSYEQYF.

The chain combines TRBV7-9 with TRBJ2-5, with a tentative D call TRBD1 (5 bases). The CDR3 runs 15 residues. V was shortened by 4 bases and J by 5 bases, with 17 bases between the two germline ends. From germline, CDR1 is SEHNR and CDR2 FQNEAQ (reference sequence). The CDR3 reads CASSWAQGVGETQYF. The DNA of the CDR3 is TGTGCCAGCAGCTGGGCTCAGGGTGTAGGGGAGACCCAGTACTTC.

This clonotype was seen more than once but under ten times. The CDR3 region is CSADKSRNTEAFF. CDR3 in DNA: TGCAGTGCAGACAAAAGTAGAAACACTGAAGCTTTCTTT. The V call is TRBV20-1, the J call TRBJ1-1; no firm D call. Per germline, CDR1 DFQATT and CDR2 SNEGSKA (reference sequence). The CDR3 runs to 13 residues. Trimming stripped 6 bases from V and 2 bases from J, with 13 bases between.